The 26 T cell receptor beta chains below all came from one sample that was sequenced in a study. MiXCR, applied by TCRdb to the 5' RACE reads, yields one record per CDR3 protein. The profile covers roughly 45,000 distinct CDR3 sequences, with around 30% appearing a single time and less than 5% taken by the ten largest. Sequenced: tumor-infiltrating memory CD4+ T cells sorted from the breast tumor. The subset denotes: memory CD4+ T cells, CD4+CD45RO+CD25-. All receptors come from a female donor with breast cancer.

This clonotype appeared a few times. The chain combines TRBV7-9 with TRBJ1-4; 7 positions match TRBD1. The CDR3 length is 14 residues. Germline CDR1 is SEHNR and CDR2 is FQNEAQ (reference sequence). J gave up 4 bases and V 5 bases, and 4 bases lay outside the gene matches. The CDR3 region is CASSPPGGNEKLFF. Here the CDR3 DNA reads TGTGCCAGCAGCCCGCCAGGGGGTAATGAAAAACTGTTTTTT. Together with reference TRBV7-9 and TRBJ1-4, the CDR3 gives the full variable domain: DTGVSQNPRHKITKRGQNVTFRCDPISEHNRLYWYRQTLGQGPEFLTYFQNEAQLEKSRLLSDRFSAERPKGSFSTLEIQRTEQGDSAMYLCASSPPGGNEKLFFGSGTQLSVL.

As concerns this clonotype: As the CDR3 is not closed by the conserved phenylalanine or tryptophan, this likely results from a read error. The chain links TRBV6-1 to TRBJ2-5; D gene uncertain. The germline CDR1 and CDR2 sequences are MNHNS and SASEGT. V was clipped by 5 bases and J by 4 bases, with 20 bases between them. This CDR3 contains 16 residues. Written as DNA, the CDR3 is TGTGCCAGCAGTCGGGTACGGAACCAAGTCCGAGAGACCCAGTACCTC. Encoded protein: CASSRVRNQVRETQYL.

This clonotype appeared a few times. The V and J genes are TRBV19 and TRBJ2-5; 7 nucleotides match TRBD2. Germline-derived CDR1 and CDR2 are LNHDA and SQIVND (reference sequence). The CDR3 contains 15 residues. The V and J ends lost 3 bases and 3 bases, in that order; junction bases with no gene match: 7. CDR3 sequence: CASSMWGGAEETQYF. The CDR3 DNA is TGTGCCAGTAGTATGTGGGGGGGTGCCGAAGAGACCCAGTACTTC.

CDR3 sequence: CASSSDGKRRTGGNTIYF. As DNA, the CDR3 is TGTGCCAGCTCATCAGACGGGAAACGGAGGACAGGGGGAAACACCATATATTTT. The chain combines TRBV18 with TRBJ1-3; 8 bases align to TRBD1. This CDR3 spans 18 amino acids. The germline gives CDR1 KGHSH, CDR2 LQKENI. Trimming took 5 bases from V and 4 from J; bases not matched to a gene: 16.

This sequence joins TRBV4-1 and TRBJ2-1, with 7 bases that match TRBD2. The CDR3 spans 15 residues. The germline gives CDR1 MGHRA, CDR2 YSYEKL. J was trimmed by 4 bases and V by 0 bases; bases with no gene match: 3. The CDR3 loop reads CASSQDGGGYNEQFF. CDR3 DNA: TGCGCCAGCAGCCAAGATGGCGGGGGATACAATGAGCAGTTCTTC.

The chain has TRBV5-1 and TRBJ2-1, with D possibly being TRBD1 (6 bases). The CDR3 runs to 13 residues. The V end lost 0 bases, the J end lost 7 bases, and 8 bases lay between the germline ends. Germline V gene sequence: CDR1 SGHRS, CDR2 YFSETQ. CDR3 amino acids: CASSLGTANEQFF. As DNA, the CDR3 is TGCGCCAGCAGCTTGGGGACAGCAAATGAGCAGTTCTTC.

About this clonotype itself: Given the absence of the conserved phenylalanine or tryptophan at the CDR3 end, a read error is likely. The V gene is TRBV11-2, the J gene TRBJ2-3; the match to TRBD1 covers 7 bases. The CDR3 loop spans 13 amino acids. V gave up 0 bases and J gave up 9 bases; unmatched junction bases: 3. From germline, CDR1 is SGHAT and CDR2 FQNNGV. CDR3 coding DNA: TGTGCCAGCAGCTTAGAAGACAGGGTCACGCAGTATTCT. Amino acids: CASSLEDRVTQYS.

In its sample, this clonotype ranks as medium-sized (0.01 to 0.1%). The rearrangement joins TRBV4-1 to TRBJ2-7; a possible D gene is TRBD1 (6 bases). Trimming stripped 4 bases from V and 4 bases from J, with 17 bases between. Germline CDR1 MGHRA, CDR2 YSYEKL. This CDR3 is 15 amino acids long. Written as DNA, the CDR3 is TGCGCCAGCAGCCGGACCCGGGACGGACAGTACGAGCAGTACTTC. It specifies CASSRTRDGQYEQYF.

This clonotype was recorded a few times. CDR3 region: CASSSGFNYEQYF. In nucleotides, the CDR3 is TGCGCCAGCAGCTCAGGATTCAACTACGAGCAGTACTTC. The V gene is TRBV5-1, the J gene TRBJ2-7; D is unclear. This CDR3 spans 13 amino acids. Germline V gene data show CDR1 as SGHRS and CDR2 as YFSETQ. V lost 3 bases, J lost 3 bases, and 10 bases lay in between. Supplemented by reference TRBV5-1 and TRBJ2-7, the full variable domain reads KAGVTQTPRYLIKTRGQQVTLSCSPISGHRSVSWYQQTPGQGLQFLFEYFSETQRNKGNFPGRFSGRQFSNSRSEMNVSTLELGDSALYLCASSSGFNYEQYFGPGTRLTVT.

This clonotype has only a few counts. The chain employs TRBV29-1 and TRBJ2-7, with TRBD1 matching over 7 bases. With 6 bases clipped from V and 2 bases from J, the junction kept 10 bases outside the gene matches. Germline values: CDR1 SQVTM, CDR2 ANQGSEA. This CDR3 region has 14 residues. The CDR3 nucleotides are TGCAGCGTGGGACAGTCCGGAATCACCTACGAGCAGTACTTC. It encodes CSVGQSGITYEQYF.

The chain is built from TRBV6-5 and TRBJ2-7; D unresolved. V was trimmed by 6 bases and J by 3 bases, leaving 15 bases between them. CDR3 length: 14 amino acids. Germline CDR1 is MNHEY and CDR2 is SVGAGI. In DNA form, the CDR3 reads TGTGCCAGCAGGGGCACTAACGAATACTACGAGCAGTACTTC. It codes for CASRGTNEYYEQYF.

The CDR3 protein is CASSTRGGVTEAFF. The CDR3 DNA sequence: TGTGCCAGCAGTACCAGGGGAGGGGTCACTGAAGCTTTCTTT. The chain links TRBV6-5 to TRBJ1-1; a weak D match, TRBD1 (6 bases). This CDR3 contains 14 residues. Per germline, CDR1 MNHEY and CDR2 SVGAGI. V was trimmed by 5 bases and J by 4 bases, leaving 14 bases between them.

This clonotype was detected ten times or more. The chain joins TRBV14 to TRBJ2-7; the D gene is possibly TRBD2 (6 bases). CDR1 SGHDN and CDR2 FVKESK come from the germline V gene. V lost 3 bases and J lost 2, with 14 bases in between. The CDR3 runs to 15 residues. CDR3 residues: CASSHLAVGPYEQYF. The CDR3 nucleotides read TGTGCCAGCAGCCACTTAGCGGTGGGGCCCTACGAGCAGTACTTC.

On this clonotype itself: At one end, the junction sequence differs from germline, possibly due to a read error. The genes are TRBV9 and TRBJ2-2; weak D call: TRBD2 (6 bases). Germline CDR1 SGDLS, CDR2 YYNGEE. The CDR3 covers 14 residues. CDR3 amino acids: CASSVVKVGGEPFF. The CDR3 nucleotides are TGTGCCAGCAGCGTAGTGAAGGTCGGCGGGGAGCCGTTTTTT.

Only a few counts were recorded for this clonotype. The chain links TRBV3-1 to TRBJ2-5, with 10 bases fitting TRBD2. The germline CDR1 and CDR2 sequences are LGHDT and YNNKEL (reference sequence). The ends lost 4 bases at V and 4 bases at J; junction bases unmatched: 15. The CDR3 runs 18 residues. The CDR3 spells CASSRLLAGGYNGETQYF. The CDR3 nucleotides read TGTGCCAGCAGCCGGTTGTTAGCGGGGGGATACAACGGAGAGACCCAGTACTTC.

By share of the sample, this clonotype is medium-sized. CDR3 residues: CSAQEYNEQFF. The CDR3 DNA reads TGCAGTGCTCAAGAGTACAATGAGCAGTTCTTC. The chain links TRBV20-1 to TRBJ2-1; D remains unclear. Per the germline V gene, CDR1 is DFQATT and CDR2 is SNEGSKA (reference sequence). V was cut by 5 bases and J by 4 bases, with 6 bases left in between. The CDR3 is made up of 11 amino acids.

V and J are TRBV27 and TRBJ2-7; 7 nucleotides agree with TRBD2. Germline V gene data show CDR1 as MNHEY and CDR2 as SMNVEV (reference sequence). With 3 bases clipped from V and 0 bases from J, the junction kept 5 bases outside the gene matches. The CDR3 has 15 amino acids. The CDR3 DNA reads TGTGCCAGCAGTTTGGGCGGGAGCTACTCCTACGAGCAGTACTTC. This encodes CASSLGGSYSYEQYF.

The chain links TRBV13 to TRBJ1-5, with D unresolved. Germline V CDR1 and CDR2: PRHDT, FYEKMQ (reference sequence). The CDR3 runs to 14 residues. V gave up 4 bases and J gave up 6 bases, with 13 bases separating them. As DNA, the CDR3 is TGTGCCAGCAGCTCATTAAAGGCGGGTCAGCCCCAGCATTTT. This translates into CASSSLKAGQPQHF.

The chain recombines TRBV28 with TRBJ2-1, with 14 bases fitting TRBD2. CDR3 size: 16 residues. The V segment lost 7 bases and the J segment 8 bases; nucleotides outside the gene matches: 10. Germline lookup yields CDR1 MDHEN and CDR2 SYDVKM. The chain's CDR3 is CASTPRTSGGRDEQFF. CDR3 coding DNA: TGTGCCAGCACCCCGCGGACTAGCGGGGGGAGAGATGAGCAGTTCTTC.

V is TRBV5-1 and J is TRBJ2-3; 10 positions match TRBD1. Trimming cost V 4 bases and J 5 bases; bases outside gene matches: 7. The CDR3 sequence is 15 residues long. The germline V gene encodes CDR1 SGHRS and CDR2 YFSETQ. The CDR3 coding sequence is TGCGCCAGCAGCACGGGACAGGGGCCGGGAGATACGCAGTATTTT. Amino acids: CASSTGQGPGDTQYF.

V gene TRBV20-1 combines with J gene TRBJ1-2; TRBD1 matches 7 bases. Germline CDR1 is DFQATT and CDR2 is SNEGSKA (reference sequence). This CDR3 is 13 amino acids long. The V segment lost 5 bases and the J segment 4 bases; nucleotides outside the gene matches: 7. The CDR3 is CSAGGQDGYGYTF. CDR3 nucleotide sequence: TGCAGTGCTGGAGGACAGGACGGCTATGGCTACACCTTC.

The CDR3 is CASTPRGGSPLHF. CDR3 nucleotides: TGTGCCAGCACCCCGAGGGGGGGTTCACCCCTCCACTTT. The chain uses TRBV25-1 and TRBJ1-6; D is perhaps TRBD1 (6 bases). CDR3 length: 13 residues. Looked up from germline, CDR1 is MGHDK and CDR2 is SYGVNS. V was pared by 7 bases and J by 9 bases, with 13 bases between.

This chain joins TRBV2 and TRBJ2-1; D may be TRBD1 (5 bases). The V and J ends lost 9 bases and 6 bases respectively, with 9 bases between them. Germline V gives CDR1 SNHLY, CDR2 FYNNEI. CDR3 size: 11 residues. In nucleotides, the CDR3 is TGTGCCAGTACCAGGGCCAATGAGCAGTTCTTC. This sequence encodes CASTRANEQFF. Filled out from reference TRBV2 and TRBJ2-1, the complete variable domain reads EPEVTQTPSHQVTQMGQEVILRCVPISNHLYFYWYRQILGQKVEFLVSFYNNEISEKSEIFDDQFSVERPDGSNFTLKIRSTKLEDSAMYFCASTRANEQFFGPGTRLTVL.

This clonotype was observed a single time. A junction boundary mismatches the germline segment, possibly from a read error. This chain connects TRBV4-2 to TRBJ2-2; D gene ambiguous. Germline V gene lookup returns CDR1 LGHNA and CDR2 YNFKEQ. This CDR3 has 14 residues. CDR3 coding DNA: TGTGCCAGCAGCAAAGAGAGACGGGCCGGGGAGCTGTTTTTT. Protein product: CASSKERRAGELFF.

This clonotype was counted a few times. This chain uses TRBV5-4 with TRBJ1-2, with D possibly TRBD1 on 5 matching bases. The CDR3 contains 15 residues. V gave up 4 bases and J gave up 5 bases, with 18 bases separating them. Germline CDR1 reads SGHNT; CDR2 reads YYREEE (reference sequence). CDR3 nucleotide sequence: TGTGCCAGCAGCCTCGCGGGGGGGACGGCATATGGCTACACCTTC. It encodes CASSLAGGTAYGYTF. The whole variable domain, remainder taken from reference TRBV5-4 and TRBJ1-2, is ETGVTQSPTHLIKTRGQQVTLRCSSQSGHNTVSWYQQALGQGPQFIFQYYREEENGRGNFPPRFSGLQFPNYSSELNVNALELDDSALYLCASSLAGGTAYGYTFGSGTRLTVV.

The rearrangement links TRBV4-1 to TRBJ1-1, with D perhaps matching TRBD1 (5 bases). Germline loops: CDR1 MGHRA, CDR2 YSYEKL. This CDR3 has 13 residues. Trimming cost V 2 bases and J 4 bases, with 8 bases left between them. Here the CDR3 reads CASSQPGLTEAFF. The CDR3 DNA sequence: TGCGCCAGCAGCCAACCAGGGCTCACTGAAGCTTTCTTT.